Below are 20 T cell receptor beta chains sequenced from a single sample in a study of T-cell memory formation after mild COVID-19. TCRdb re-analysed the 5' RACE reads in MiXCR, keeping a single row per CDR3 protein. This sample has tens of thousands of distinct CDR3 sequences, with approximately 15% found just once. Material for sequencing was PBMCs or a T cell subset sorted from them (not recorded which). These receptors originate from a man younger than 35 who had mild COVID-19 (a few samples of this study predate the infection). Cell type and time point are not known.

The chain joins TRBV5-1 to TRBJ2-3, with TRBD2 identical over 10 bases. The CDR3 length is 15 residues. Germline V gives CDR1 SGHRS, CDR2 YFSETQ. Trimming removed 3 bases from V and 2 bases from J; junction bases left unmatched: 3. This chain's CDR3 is CASSSGTSATDTQYF. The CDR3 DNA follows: TGCGCCAGCAGCTCCGGGACTAGCGCCACAGATACGCAGTATTTT.

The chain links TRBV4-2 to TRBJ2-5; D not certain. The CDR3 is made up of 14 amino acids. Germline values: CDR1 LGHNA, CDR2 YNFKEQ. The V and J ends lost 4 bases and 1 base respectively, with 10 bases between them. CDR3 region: CASSLLRGQETQYF. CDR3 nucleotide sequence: TGTGCCAGCAGCCTCCTCCGTGGCCAAGAGACCCAGTACTTC.

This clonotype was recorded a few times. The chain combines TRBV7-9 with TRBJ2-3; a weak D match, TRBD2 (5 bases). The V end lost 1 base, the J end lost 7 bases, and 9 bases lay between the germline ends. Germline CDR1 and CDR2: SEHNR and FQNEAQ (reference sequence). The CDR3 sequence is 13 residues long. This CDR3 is CASSLGTVNTQYF. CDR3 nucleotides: TGTGCCAGCAGCTTAGGGACTGTGAATACGCAGTATTTT.

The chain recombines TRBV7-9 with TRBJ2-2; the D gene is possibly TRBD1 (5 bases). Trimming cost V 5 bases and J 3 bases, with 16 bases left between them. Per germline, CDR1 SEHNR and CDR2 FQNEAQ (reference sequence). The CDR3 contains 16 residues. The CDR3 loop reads CASSPPQGGYTGELFF. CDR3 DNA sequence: TGTGCCAGCAGCCCACCTCAGGGTGGCTACACCGGGGAGCTGTTTTTT.

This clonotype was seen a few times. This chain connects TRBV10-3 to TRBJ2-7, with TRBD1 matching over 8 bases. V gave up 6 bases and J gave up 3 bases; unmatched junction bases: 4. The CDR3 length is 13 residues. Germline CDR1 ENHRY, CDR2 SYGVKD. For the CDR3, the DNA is TGTGCCATCAGGGACAGGGAGGACTACGAGCAGTACGTC. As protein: CAIRDREDYEQYV.

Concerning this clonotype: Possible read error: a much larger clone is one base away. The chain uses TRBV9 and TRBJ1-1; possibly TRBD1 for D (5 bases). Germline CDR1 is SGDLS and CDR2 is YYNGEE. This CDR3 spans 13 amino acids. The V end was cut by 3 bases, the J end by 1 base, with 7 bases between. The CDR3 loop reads CASSAGGNTEAFF. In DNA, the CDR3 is TGTGCCAGCAGCGCCGGGGGGAACACTGAAGCTTTCTTT.

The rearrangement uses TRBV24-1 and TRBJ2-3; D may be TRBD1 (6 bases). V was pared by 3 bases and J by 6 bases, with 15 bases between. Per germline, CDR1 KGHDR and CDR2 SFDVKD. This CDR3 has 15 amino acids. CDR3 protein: CATSDIQGREDTQYF. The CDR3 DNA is TGTGCCACCAGTGATATACAGGGAAGGGAGGATACGCAGTATTTT.

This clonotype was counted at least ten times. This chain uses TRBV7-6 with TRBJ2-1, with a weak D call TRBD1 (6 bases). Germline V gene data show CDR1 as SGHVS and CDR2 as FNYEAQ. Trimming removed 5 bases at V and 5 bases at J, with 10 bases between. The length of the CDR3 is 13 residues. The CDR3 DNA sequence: TGTGCCAGCAGCAGCACAGGGAACAATGAGCAGTTCTTC. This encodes CASSSTGNNEQFF.

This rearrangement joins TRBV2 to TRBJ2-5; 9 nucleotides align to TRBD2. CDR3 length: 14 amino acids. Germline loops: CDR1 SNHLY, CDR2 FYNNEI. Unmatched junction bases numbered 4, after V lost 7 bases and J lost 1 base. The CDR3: CASTQRGAQETQYF. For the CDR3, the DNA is TGTGCCAGCACCCAGCGGGGGGCCCAAGAGACCCAGTACTTC.

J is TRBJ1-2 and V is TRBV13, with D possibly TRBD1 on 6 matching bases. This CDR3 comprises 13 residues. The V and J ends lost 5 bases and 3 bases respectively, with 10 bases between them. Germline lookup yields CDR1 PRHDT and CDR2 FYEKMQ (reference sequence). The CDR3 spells CASSEQGYYGYTF. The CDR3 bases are TGTGCCAGCAGCGAACAGGGCTACTATGGCTACACCTTC.

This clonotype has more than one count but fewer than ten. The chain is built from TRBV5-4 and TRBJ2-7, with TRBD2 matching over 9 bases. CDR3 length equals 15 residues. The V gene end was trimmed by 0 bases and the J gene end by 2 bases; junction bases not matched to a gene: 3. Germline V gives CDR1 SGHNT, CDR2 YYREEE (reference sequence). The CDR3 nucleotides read TGTGCCAGCAGCTTGGAAGGGACTAGCACCTACGAGCAGTACTTC. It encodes CASSLEGTSTYEQYF.

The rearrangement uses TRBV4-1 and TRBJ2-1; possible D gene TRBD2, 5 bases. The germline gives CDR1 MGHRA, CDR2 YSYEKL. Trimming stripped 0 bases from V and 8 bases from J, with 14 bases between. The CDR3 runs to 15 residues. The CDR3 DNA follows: TGCGCCAGCAGCCAAGAGCGACGGGGAGTCGATGAGCAGTTCTTC. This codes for CASSQERRGVDEQFF.

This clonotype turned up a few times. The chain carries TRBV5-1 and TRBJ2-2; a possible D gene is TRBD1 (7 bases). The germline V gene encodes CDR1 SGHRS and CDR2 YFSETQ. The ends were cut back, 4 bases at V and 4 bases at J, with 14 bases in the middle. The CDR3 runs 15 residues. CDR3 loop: CASSLRGQITGELFF. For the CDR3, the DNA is TGCGCCAGCAGCCTGCGGGGACAGATCACCGGGGAGCTGTTTTTT.

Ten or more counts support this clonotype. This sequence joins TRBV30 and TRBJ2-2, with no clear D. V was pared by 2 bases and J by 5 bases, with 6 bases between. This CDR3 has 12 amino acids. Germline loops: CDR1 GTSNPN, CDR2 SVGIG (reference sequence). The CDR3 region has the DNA TGTGCCTGGAGTTTGGGGACCGGGGAGCTGTTTTTT. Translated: CAWSLGTGELFF.

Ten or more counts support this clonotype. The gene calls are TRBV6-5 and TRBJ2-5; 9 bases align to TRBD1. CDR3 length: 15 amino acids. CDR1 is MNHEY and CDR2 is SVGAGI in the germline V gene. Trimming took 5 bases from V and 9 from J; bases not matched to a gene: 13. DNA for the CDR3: TGTGCCAGCAGTACCCATACAGGGGGCGCGAACCCCCAGTACTTC. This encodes CASSTHTGGANPQYF.

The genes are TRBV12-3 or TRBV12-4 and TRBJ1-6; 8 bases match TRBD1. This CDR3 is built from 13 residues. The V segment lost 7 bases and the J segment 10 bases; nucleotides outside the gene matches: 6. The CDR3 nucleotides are TGTGCCAGCACCCCAGGGGGCGAATCACCCCTCCACTTT. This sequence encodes CASTPGGESPLHF.

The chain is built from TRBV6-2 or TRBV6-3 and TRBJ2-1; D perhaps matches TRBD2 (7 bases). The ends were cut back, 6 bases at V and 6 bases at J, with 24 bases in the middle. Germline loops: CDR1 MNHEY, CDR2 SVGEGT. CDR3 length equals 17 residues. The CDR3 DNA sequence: TGTGCCAGCAGCTCTGGCATCGGGGGGCCACGTTCCAATGAGCAGTTCTTC. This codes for CASSSGIGGPRSNEQFF.

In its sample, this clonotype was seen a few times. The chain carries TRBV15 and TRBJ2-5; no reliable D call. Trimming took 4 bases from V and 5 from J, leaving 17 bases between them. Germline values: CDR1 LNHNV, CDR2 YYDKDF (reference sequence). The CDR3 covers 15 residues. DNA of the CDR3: TGTGCCACCAGCACTGGGTTGGGAACGGCGGAGACCCAGTACTTC. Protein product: CATSTGLGTAETQYF.

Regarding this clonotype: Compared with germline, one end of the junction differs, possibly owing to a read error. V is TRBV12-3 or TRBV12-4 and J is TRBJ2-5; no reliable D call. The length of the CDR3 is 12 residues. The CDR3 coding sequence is TGTGCCAGCAGTTCCGGGCCCACCTCCGAGAACTTC. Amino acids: CASSSGPTSENF.

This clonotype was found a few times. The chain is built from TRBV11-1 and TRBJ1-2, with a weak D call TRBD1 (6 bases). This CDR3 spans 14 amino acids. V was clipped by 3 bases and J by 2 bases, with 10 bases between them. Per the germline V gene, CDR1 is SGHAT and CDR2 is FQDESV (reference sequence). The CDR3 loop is CASSLFQGNYGYTF. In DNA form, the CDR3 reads TGTGCCAGCAGCTTGTTCCAGGGGAACTATGGCTACACCTTC.